The 4 T cell receptor beta chains reported below all come from one sample, sequenced in a study of blood T cell repertoires in COVID-19. Sequenced by immunoSEQ multiplex PCR; TCRdb stores in-frame clones only, minus some. The sample holds 200,000 to 250,000 clones; over 75% are singletons and the top ten take 3% to 4%. The sample consisted of PBMCs or T cells enriched from blood (not recorded which). The receptors stem from a woman aged 55-70 years who had recovered from COVID-19.

This chain uses TRBV10-3 with TRBJ2-2, with 13 bases identical to TRBD2. CDR1 is ENHRY and CDR2 is SYGVKD in the germline V gene. V shed 10 bases and J 3 bases; nucleotides not matched to a gene: 5. The CDR3 is made up of 15 amino acids. The CDR3 coding sequence is TGTGCCACCACTAGCGGGAGGGGCTACACCGGGGAGCTGTTTTTT. This codes for CATTSGRGYTGELFF.

The chain employs TRBV2 and TRBJ2-2, with D possibly being TRBD1 (5 bases). The ends were cut back, 7 bases at V and 0 bases at J, with 12 bases in the middle. The length of the CDR3 is 15 residues. Germline lookup yields CDR1 SNHLY and CDR2 FYNNEI. The DNA of the CDR3 is TGTGCCAGCACCCAGGACACAGCGAACACCGGGGAGCTGTTTTTT. Amino acid sequence: CASTQDTANTGELFF.

This clone was seen more than once but under ten times. V and J are TRBV15 and TRBJ2-3; perhaps TRBD2 as D (5 bases). The length of the CDR3 is 16 residues. V dropped 1 base and J dropped 3 bases, with 14 bases sitting between them. Germline V lookup: CDR1 LNHNV, CDR2 YYDKDF (reference sequence). DNA for the CDR3: TGTGCCACCAGCAGAGGGGCCACCCGCGGGACAGATACGCAGTATTTT. It codes for CATSRGATRGTDTQYF. The entire variable domain, with the rest obtained from reference TRBV15 and TRBJ2-3, is as follows: DAMVIQNPRYQVTQFGKPVTLSCSQTLNHNVMYWYQQKSSQAPKLLFHYYDKDFNNEADTPDNFQSRRPNTSFCFLDIRSPGLGDTAMYLCATSRGATRGTDTQYFGPGTRLTVL.

The chain carries TRBV10-3 and TRBJ2-1; 7 bases align to TRBD1. The CDR3 spans 13 residues. V lost 4 bases, J lost 7 bases, and 4 bases stayed unmatched. Looked up from germline, CDR1 is ENHRY and CDR2 is SYGVKD. The CDR3 DNA sequence: TGTGCCATCAGTGGACAGGGTTTGAATGAGCAGTTCTTC. Translating it yields CAISGQGLNEQFF.